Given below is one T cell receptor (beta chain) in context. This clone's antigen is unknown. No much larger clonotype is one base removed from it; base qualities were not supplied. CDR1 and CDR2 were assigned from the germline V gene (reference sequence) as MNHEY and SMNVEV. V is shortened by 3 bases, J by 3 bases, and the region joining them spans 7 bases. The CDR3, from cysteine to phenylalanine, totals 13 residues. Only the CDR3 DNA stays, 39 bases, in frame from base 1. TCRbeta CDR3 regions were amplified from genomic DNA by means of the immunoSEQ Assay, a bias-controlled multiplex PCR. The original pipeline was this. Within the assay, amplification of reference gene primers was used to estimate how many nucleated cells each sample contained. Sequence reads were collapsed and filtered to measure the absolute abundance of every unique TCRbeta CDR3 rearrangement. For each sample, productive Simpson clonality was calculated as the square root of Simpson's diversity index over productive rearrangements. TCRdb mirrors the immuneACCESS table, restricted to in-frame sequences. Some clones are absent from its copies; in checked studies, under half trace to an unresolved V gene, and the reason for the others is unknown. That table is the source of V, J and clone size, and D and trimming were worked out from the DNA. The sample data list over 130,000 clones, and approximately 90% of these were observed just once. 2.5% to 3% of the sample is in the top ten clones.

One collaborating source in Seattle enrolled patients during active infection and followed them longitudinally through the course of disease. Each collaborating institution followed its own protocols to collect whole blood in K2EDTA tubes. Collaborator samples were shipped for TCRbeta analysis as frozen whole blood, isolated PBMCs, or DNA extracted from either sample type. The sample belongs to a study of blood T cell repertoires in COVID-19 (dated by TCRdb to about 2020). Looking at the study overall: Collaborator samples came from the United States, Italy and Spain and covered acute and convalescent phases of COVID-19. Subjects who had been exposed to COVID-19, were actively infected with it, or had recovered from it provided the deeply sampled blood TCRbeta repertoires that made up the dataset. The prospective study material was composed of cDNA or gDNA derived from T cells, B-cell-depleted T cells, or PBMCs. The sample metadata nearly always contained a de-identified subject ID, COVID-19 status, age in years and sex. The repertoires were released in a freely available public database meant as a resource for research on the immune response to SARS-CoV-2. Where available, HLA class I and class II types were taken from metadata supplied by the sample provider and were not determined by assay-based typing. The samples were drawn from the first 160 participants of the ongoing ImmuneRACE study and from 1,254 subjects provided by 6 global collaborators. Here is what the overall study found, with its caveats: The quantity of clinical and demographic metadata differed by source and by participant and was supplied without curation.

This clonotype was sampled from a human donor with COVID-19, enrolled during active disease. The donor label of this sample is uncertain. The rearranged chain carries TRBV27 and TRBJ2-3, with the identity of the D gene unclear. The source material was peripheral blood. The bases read TGTGCCAGCAGTTTCTATGGTACAGATACGCAGTATTTT. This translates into CASSFYGTDTQYF.